This T cell receptor beta chain appears in the sequencing data of a study of identical twins (TCRdb year 2016). Looking at the study overall: To test whether fetal clonotypes persist, the study used deep sequencing on TCR alpha and beta repertoires from monozygotic twins, unrelated adults of various ages, and cord blood. To rule out contamination, the twin experiments were replicated at different times with different library preparation protocols. What the authors observed across the whole study: Zero-insertion analyses could be partly confounded by invariant T cells such as MAIT and iNKT, though diverse VJ usage argued against such confounding for most clonotypes. In beta out-of-frame sequences, excess twin sharing was weaker, because having fewer shared sequences lowered the signal-to-noise ratio. Compared with coincidental sharing between unrelated individuals, out-of-frame TCR alpha sequences shared between twins had an excess of sequences with low generation probability. Because the same donors could not be followed over many years, the conclusions relied on cross-sectional statistical analysis. Abundant cord blood beta clonotypes carried fewer insertions; young adult naive repertoires showed a weaker similar trend, while memory repertoires showed none. Recombination models systematically underestimated out-of-frame TCR alpha sharing in monozygotic twins but agreed with sharing between unrelated individuals.

The library relied on 5' RACE. Sequenced using an Illumina HiSeq 2000. A universal primer binding site was introduced by template switching, and a unique molecular identifier was present in the final cDNA, enabling accurate counting of TCR cDNA molecules. Specific primers in the conserved constant-segment region were used to synthesize first-strand cDNA for TCR alpha and beta chains. To control for contamination, every cDNA library carried two barcodes: a SMART-Mk sample barcode plus Illumina barcodes. Two successive PCR steps introduced TruSeq adapter sequences along with Illumina sample barcodes. The TCR alpha and beta cDNA libraries were sequenced on the Illumina HiSeq platform using custom primers. Per the original workflow: MiGEC was used to process raw reads and extract unique molecular identifiers, and MiXCR was used to find CDR3 positions. Recombination models were inferred per individual with the repgenHMM and IGoR tools using an EM algorithm. The analysis of shared clonotypes was done with the tcR package in R, with sharing normalized by the product of cloneset sizes. To study raw recombination free of thymic and clonal selection effects, out-of-frame nonproductive sequences were analyzed. TCRdb reanalyzed the raw reads on its own, using fastp at Q25 for trimming and MiXCR for clone calling, and kept in-frame beta chains. Rows with a matching CDR3 protein are joined into one entry that keeps the most common DNA and genes. In this record, the V and J calls reflect TCRdb's handling and not the investigators' own analysis. The sample table contains around 480,000 distinct CDR3 sequences; only one count was recorded for roughly an eighth of them. Of the sample, approximately 1% falls within the top ten clones.

Only healthy Caucasian donors were included. The twin cohort comprised three pairs of female monozygotic twins, all aged roughly 18 to 30 years. CD4+ and CD8+ T cell populations were isolated with positive isolation kits from Invitrogen. The germline V gene encodes CDR1 MNHEY and CDR2 SVGAGI. V is shortened by 4 bases, J by 0 bases, and the region joining them spans 13 bases. Its CDR3 holds 15 amino acids, cysteine through phenylalanine. Only the CDR3 DNA is retained, 45 bases long and in frame from the first base. A word on this clonotype: Its recognized antigen is unknown. No qualities accompany the bases; no much larger clone lies one base away.

This sample also belongs to another study, concerning yellow fever vaccine responses in identical twins. The second publication reports: According to the authors, in identical twins the way T cells responded to vaccination appeared partly convergent and partly personalized. Focusing on identical twins, the study followed the T cell clones that responded to the vaccine, and did so with precision.

The sample comprised CD4+ T cells sorted from blood. The rearrangement combines TRBV6-5 with TRBJ2-7; the D gene may be TRBD1 or TRBD2, since each aligns over 5 bases. This TCR came from a woman between 18 and 29 years old in good health. The nucleotide sequence is TGTGCCAGCAGTTCCCCATCGGGGACCTCCTACGAGCAGTACTTC. Its coded protein is CASSSPSGTSYEQYF.